This T cell receptor beta chain was observed in a study of T cell responses to AZD1222 COVID-19 vaccine (dated by TCRdb to about 2021). With respect to the entire study: A total of roughly 240 trial participants underwent TCR sequencing, of whom some 210 received two doses of AZD1222 and around 25 received two doses of the MenACWY control vaccine. Trial participants were enrolled by age into 18-55, 56-69 and 70-plus year subgroups, with roughly 160, 29 and 62 TCR-sequenced participants respectively. Here is what the overall study found, with its caveats: The 56-69-year group was small, and its depth increase did not reach significance, likely because of low power. Conclusions about previously exposed vaccinees are limited, since just a handful of AZD1222 recipients were seropositive for SARS-CoV-2 at baseline. Because no day 14 peak-response samples were available, the repertoires could be characterized only after the peak T cell response. A significant rise in spike-specific TCR breadth and depth was observed after two AZD1222 doses relative to day 0 and relative to MenACWY recipients. Epitopes outside the regions mutated in the B.1.351 and B.1.1.7 variants were reportedly recognized by nearly half of the unique spike-specific TCRs. CD4 TCRs associated with the vaccine covered the entire spike protein, and the dominant responses were in regions 160-218 and 743-854. Participants were mostly white British and included more females than males, and it was suggested by the authors that clonal diversity may have been underestimated.

This clone was seen just once. Its specific antigen is unknown. Base quality data are lacking; no much larger clone is found one base away. Per the publication, the time point label means: about 28 days (+/-7) after the second vaccine dose. AZD1222 recipients given second doses at about 4 weeks or at about 12 weeks were pooled, since spike-specific TCR depth and breadth were not found to differ between the two schedules. Samples from vaccinated people were obtained from the UK trials COV001 and COV002, which included a single-blind randomized controlled phase 2/3 trial of AZD1222 (ChAdOx1 nCoV-19) in healthy adults. Trial participant PBMC samples were collected at day 0 and day 28 after the second dose for TCRbeta chain sequencing. V ends up 2 bases short and J 3 bases short, with an unmatched junction base count of 15. Inclusive of the bounding cysteine and phenylalanine, the CDR3 is 18 residues long. Just CDR3 DNA is preserved here, 54 bases in frame from base 1. From a lookup of the germline V gene (reference sequence), CDR1 and CDR2 are MNHEY and SMNVEV.

The CDR3 regions of human TCRbeta chains were subjected to immunosequencing. The study's own analysis went as follows. Repertoire TCRs were checked for matches against a reference library of SARS-CoV-2-specific TCRs that had been generated using the MIRA antigen-specificity platform. Breadth was defined as the fraction of unique TCRs that were SARS-CoV-2-associated, and depth was defined as the fraction of total T cells that were SARS-CoV-2-associated. Using the MIRA data, each spike-specific TCR was mapped to the spike region that the TCR reacts to and placed in a CD4 or CD8 class. Log10-transformed breadth and depth values were compared by one-way ANOVA with Sidak's multiple comparisons tests. As stored in TCRdb, this immuneACCESS dataset retains in-frame rearrangements with V and J assigned. A fraction of the clones does not appear; measured against another copy, unresolved V genes explain less than half of the discrepancy, and the remainder lacks a known reason. V and J calls and clone size come straight from that table; D and trimming were deduced from the DNA. A total of around 150,000 clones appear in this sample, more than 85% of them only once. Clones ranked in the top ten supply approximately 3.4% of the sample.

This sequence uses TRBV27 and TRBJ2-7; the central 8 bases match TRBD2. The sample here was peripheral blood, taken 28 days after the second AZD1222 dose. The TCR originated in an adult who received the AZD1222 COVID-19 vaccine. The DNA sequence reads TGTGCCAGCAGTTTAAGGTTTTGGGCTAGCGGGCAGATCTACGAGCAGTACTTC. This is translated as CASSLRFWASGQIYEQYF.